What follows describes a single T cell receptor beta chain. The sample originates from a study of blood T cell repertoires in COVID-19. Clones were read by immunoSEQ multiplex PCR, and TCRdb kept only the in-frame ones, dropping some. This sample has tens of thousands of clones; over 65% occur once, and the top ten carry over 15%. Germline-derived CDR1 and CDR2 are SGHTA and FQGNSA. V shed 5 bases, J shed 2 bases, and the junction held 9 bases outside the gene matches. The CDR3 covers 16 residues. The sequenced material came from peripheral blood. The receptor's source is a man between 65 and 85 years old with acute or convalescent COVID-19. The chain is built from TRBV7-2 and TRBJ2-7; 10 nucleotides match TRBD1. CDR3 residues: CASSDRDRGLAYEQYF. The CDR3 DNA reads TGTGCCAGCAGCGACCGCGACAGGGGGCTGGCCTACGAGCAGTACTTC.